One sample yielded the 3 T cell receptor beta chains listed below, sequenced in a study of tumor T cells in aggressive B-cell lymphoma. Measured with immunoSEQ multiplex PCR; TCRdb has only the in-frame clones, and not every one. The sample includes around 3,300 clones, around 86% of them seen just once. The material sequenced was tumor tissue. These TCRs come from an adult with diffuse large B cell lymphoma.

The gene calls are TRBV18 and TRBJ2-3; TRBD1 agrees at 10 bases. The CDR3 consists of 18 residues. After removal of 1 base from V and 1 base from J, the junction contained 8 bases not matched to a gene. The V gene's germline CDR1 is KGHSH and CDR2 LQKENI. In DNA form, the CDR3 reads TGTGCCAGCTCACCACTCCCGATGGGGACAGGGGGCACAGATACGCAGTATTTT. Translating it yields CASSPLPMGTGGTDTQYF. The entire variable domain, with the rest obtained from reference TRBV18 and TRBJ2-3, is as follows: NAGVMQNPRHLVRRRGQEARLRCSPMKGHSHVYWYRQLPEEGLKFMVYLQKENIIDESGMPKERFSAEFPKEGPSILRIQQVVRGDSAAYFCASSPLPMGTGGTDTQYFGPGTRLTVL.

The J gene is TRBJ2-1, the V gene TRBV19; 9 nucleotides match TRBD2. The germline V gene encodes CDR1 LNHDA and CDR2 SQIVND (reference sequence). V shed 1 base and J 7 bases; nucleotides not matched to a gene: 8. This CDR3 comprises 16 residues. The CDR3 nucleotides read TGTGCCAGTAGTATAGGGTCTAGCGGGATTTCAAATGAGCAGTTCTTC. This sequence encodes CASSIGSSGISNEQFF.

This clone came up a few times. This sequence joins TRBV29-1 and TRBJ2-1; 14 bases align to TRBD2. The CDR3 runs to 15 residues. The germline V gene has CDR1 SQVTM and CDR2 ANQGSEA. The V gene end was trimmed by 6 bases and the J gene end by 8 bases; junction bases not matched to a gene: 9. The CDR3 DNA sequence: TGCAGCGTCTCCGGGACTAGCGGGAGAAGGCATGAGCAGTTCTTC. It translates to CSVSGTSGRRHEQFF.